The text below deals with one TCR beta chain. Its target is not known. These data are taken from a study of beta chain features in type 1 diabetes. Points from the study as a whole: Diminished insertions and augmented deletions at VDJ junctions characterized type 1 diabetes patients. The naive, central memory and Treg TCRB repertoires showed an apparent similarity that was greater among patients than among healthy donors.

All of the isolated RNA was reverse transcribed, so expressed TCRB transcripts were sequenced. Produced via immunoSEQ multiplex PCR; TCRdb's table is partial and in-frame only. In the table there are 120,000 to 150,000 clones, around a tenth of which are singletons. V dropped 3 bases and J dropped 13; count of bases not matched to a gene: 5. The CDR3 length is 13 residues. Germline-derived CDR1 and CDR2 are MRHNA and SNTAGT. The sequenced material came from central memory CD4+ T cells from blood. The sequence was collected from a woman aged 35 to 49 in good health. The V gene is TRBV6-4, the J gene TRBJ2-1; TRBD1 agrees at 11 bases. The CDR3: CASSERTGGFQFF. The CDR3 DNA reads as TGTGCCAGCAGTGAACGGACAGGGGGCTTCCAGTTCTTC.